Shown below are 3 T cell receptor beta chains from a single sample sequenced in a study of shared clonotypes between healthy human individuals. Terminally differentiated effector memory CD45RA+ cells were excluded from the naive CD8 cells, which were CD45RO-negative and positively selected for CCR7. Only in-frame clones appear in the TCRdb table, and some are missing; sequencing was by immunoSEQ multiplex PCR. The data contain 600,000 or so clones, roughly 95% of them singletons. Source material: naive CD8+ T cells sorted from blood. Receptor source: a woman aged 25 to 45 in good health.

The chain joins TRBV29-1 to TRBJ2-7, with 10 bases lining up with TRBD1. The CDR3 totals 14 residues. V gave up 6 bases and J gave up 5 bases; unmatched junction bases: 10. The germline V gene has CDR1 SQVTM and CDR2 ANQGSEA. This CDR3 reads CSVERYGTGDEQYF. Here the CDR3 DNA reads TGCAGCGTAGAACGATACGGGACAGGGGACGAGCAGTACTTC.

This rearrangement joins TRBV27 to TRBJ2-7; 7 bases align to TRBD1. This CDR3 has 13 residues. CDR1 and CDR2 from the germline V gene are MNHEY and SMNVEV (reference sequence). Trimming removed 7 bases from V and 5 bases from J; junction bases left unmatched: 8. The CDR3: CASTPTGSHEQYF. In nucleotides, the CDR3 is TGTGCCAGCACCCCGACAGGGTCCCACGAGCAGTACTTC.

The CDR3 nucleotides read TGTGCCAGCAGTAGCACAGGGGTGGGTCAGCCCCAGCATTTT. Its translation is CASSSTGVGQPQHF. This chain connects TRBV27 to TRBJ1-5; TRBD1 matches 7 bases. Trimming removed 5 bases from V and 6 bases from J; junction bases left unmatched: 7. This CDR3 spans 14 amino acids. In germline, CDR1 is MNHEY, CDR2 SMNVEV (reference sequence).